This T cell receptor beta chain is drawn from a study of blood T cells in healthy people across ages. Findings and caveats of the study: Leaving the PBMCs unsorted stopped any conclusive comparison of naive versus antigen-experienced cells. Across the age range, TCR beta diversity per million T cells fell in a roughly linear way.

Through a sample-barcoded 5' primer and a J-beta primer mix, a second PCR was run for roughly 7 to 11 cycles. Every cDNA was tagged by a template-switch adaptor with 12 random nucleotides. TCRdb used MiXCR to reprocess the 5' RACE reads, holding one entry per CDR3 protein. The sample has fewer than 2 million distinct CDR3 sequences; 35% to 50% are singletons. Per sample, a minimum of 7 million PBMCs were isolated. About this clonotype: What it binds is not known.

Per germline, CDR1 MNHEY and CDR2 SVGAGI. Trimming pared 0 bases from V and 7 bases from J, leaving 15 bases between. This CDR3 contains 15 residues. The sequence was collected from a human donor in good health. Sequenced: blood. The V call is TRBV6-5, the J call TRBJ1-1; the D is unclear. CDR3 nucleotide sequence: TGTGCCAGCAGTTACTCGATTGTTCTGGGGTTTGAAGCTTTCTTT. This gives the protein CASSYSIVLGFEAFF.